The sequence of this TCR beta chain was determined in a study of cytomegalovirus exposure and HLA in healthy donors. Researchers ran the PCR with 60 Vbeta and 13 Jbeta primers. Method: immunoSEQ multiplex PCR; TCRdb's copy keeps in-frame clones and lacks some. The repertoire includes 110,000 or so clones, 74% of them detected once, and more than 3.5% sits in the top ten. Germline lookup yields CDR1 SEHNR and CDR2 FQNEAQ (reference sequence). V shed 4 bases and J 1 base; nucleotides not matched to a gene: 6. This CDR3 has 15 residues. The sequenced sample was PBMCs. The clonotype originates from a woman in her thirties or forties in good health and CMV-seropositive. The rearrangement uses TRBV7-9 and TRBJ1-2, with 7 bases identical to TRBD1. CDR3 amino acids: CASSSQQGINYGYTF. The CDR3 bases are TGTGCCAGCAGCTCACAACAGGGGATTAACTATGGCTACACCTTC.